This T cell receptor beta chain derives from a study of cytomegalovirus exposure and HLA in healthy donors. Whole-study findings and limits: Common viral pathogens were later found to be apparently linked to several of the most significant clusters. Per a prior analysis, the majority of TCR beta V segments were productive roughly 87% or roughly 30% of the time.

Germline CDR1 MNHEY, CDR2 SMNVEV (reference sequence). V lost 6 bases, J lost 5 bases, and 14 bases lay in between. This CDR3 contains 13 residues. While unrecorded immune exposures were likely, the donors were nominally healthy when sampled. The PCR used 60 Vbeta and 13 Jbeta primers. Sequenced by immunoSEQ multiplex PCR; TCRdb stores in-frame clones only, minus some. The table records approximately 150,000 clones, roughly 85% of them present only once. Note on this clone: Its specificity is unknown.

V and J are TRBV27 and TRBJ2-7; weak D call: TRBD2 (6 bases). The sequence was collected from a man aged 35 to 55 in good health and CMV-seronegative. The sequenced sample consisted of PBMCs. The CDR3 sequence: CASRPSGGNEQYF. The CDR3 DNA follows: TGTGCCAGCAGGCCATCTGGGGGGAACGAGCAGTACTTC.